This entry lists 25 T cell receptor beta chains sequenced from one sample in a study of identical twins. From the 5' RACE reads, TCRdb called clonotypes with MiXCR, one entry per CDR3 protein. The table shows around 550,000 distinct CDR3 sequences, with approximately 16% occurring only once. This sample was also put to use in a study of yellow fever vaccine responses in identical twins.

The sequenced sample consisted of CD4+ T cells sorted from blood. The receptors were gathered from a woman aged 18-29 years in good health.

This clonotype was counted only a few times. The CDR3 is CASSLPGLYNEQFF. CDR3 DNA: TGCGCCAGCAGCTTGCCAGGACTTTACAATGAGCAGTTCTTC. V usage is TRBV5-1 and J usage is TRBJ2-1; D is perhaps TRBD2 (5 bases). Germline V gene sequence: CDR1 SGHRS, CDR2 YFSETQ. The CDR3 loop spans 14 amino acids. The V gene lost 1 base and the J gene lost 4 bases, with 9 bases spanning the gap.

V gene TRBV5-1 combines with J gene TRBJ2-5, with 13 bases lining up with TRBD2. CDR3 length equals 15 residues. Per germline, CDR1 SGHRS and CDR2 YFSETQ. The J segment lost 2 bases and the V segment lost 4 bases, leaving 2 bases of the junction unmatched. The CDR3 reads CASSRTSGRQETQYF. The DNA for the CDR3 is TGCGCCAGCAGCCGGACTAGCGGGAGACAAGAGACCCAGTACTTC.

This clonotype came up a few times. This chain uses TRBV12-5 with TRBJ2-7, with D tentatively TRBD2 (5 bases). This CDR3 has 14 residues. The V end was cut by 2 bases, the J end by 0 bases, with 8 bases between. Per the germline V gene, CDR1 is LGHNT and CDR2 is FRNRAP. The CDR3 here is CASGLLGSSYEQYF. The CDR3 nucleotides are TGTGCTAGTGGTTTGTTGGGGAGCTCCTACGAGCAGTACTTC.

This clonotype was seen a few times. The J gene is TRBJ2-2, the V gene TRBV7-3; no clear D gene. CDR1 is SGHTA and CDR2 is FQGTGA in the germline V gene. The germline V and J ends were trimmed by 5 bases and 3 bases, with 13 bases remaining between them. The CDR3 has 15 amino acids. DNA of the CDR3: TGTGCCAGCAGCGCGTCCCCTAGTTACACCGGGGAGCTGTTTTTT. Protein product: CASSASPSYTGELFF.

The chain links TRBV10-3 to TRBJ2-3, with 9 bases aligning to TRBD1. CDR3 length: 15 residues. The V gene end was trimmed by 10 bases and the J gene end by 3 bases; junction bases not matched to a gene: 11. Germline CDR1 reads ENHRY; CDR2 reads SYGVKD. The CDR3 here is CATKMGDRATDTQYF. DNA of the CDR3: TGTGCCACGAAAATGGGGGACAGGGCAACAGATACGCAGTATTTT.

This clonotype was recorded many times. CDR3 in DNA: TGCGCCAGCAGGCGTTCCACAGACGGACTATATGGATATGGCTACACCTTC. Protein sequence: CASRRSTDGLYGYGYTF. J is TRBJ1-2 and V is TRBV5-1; no clear D gene. The CDR3 is made up of 17 amino acids. Germline assignment: CDR1 SGHRS and CDR2 YFSETQ. V was pared by 5 bases and J by 5 bases, with 25 bases between.

V usage is TRBV10-3 and J usage is TRBJ2-5; 8 bases match TRBD2. CDR1 is ENHRY and CDR2 is SYGVKD in the germline V gene. The CDR3 contains 14 residues. V shed 9 bases, J shed 0 bases, and the junction held 6 bases outside the gene matches. The CDR3 is CAIRRGGYQETQYF. Here the CDR3 DNA reads TGTGCCATTCGTCGGGGGGGCTACCAAGAGACCCAGTACTTC.

V is TRBV5-1 and J is TRBJ2-2; D possibly corresponds to TRBD1 (6 bases). There are 16 residues in the CDR3. Germline loops: CDR1 SGHRS, CDR2 YFSETQ. V lost 1 base to trimming and J lost 1 base, with 11 bases between them. This chain's CDR3 is CASSLTRTENTGELFF. The CDR3 nucleotides read TGCGCCAGCAGCTTGACCAGGACAGAGAACACCGGGGAGCTGTTTTTT.

V is TRBV7-9 and J is TRBJ2-1; 15 bases align to TRBD2. Germline CDR1 reads SEHNR; CDR2 reads FQNEAQ (reference sequence). V shed 1 base, J shed 12 bases, and the junction held 10 bases outside the gene matches. This CDR3 comprises 17 residues. The CDR3 DNA is TGTGCCAGCAGCTTAGATCGTGGACTAGCGGGGGGGAATCGGCAGTTCTTC. Its translation: CASSLDRGLAGGNRQFF.

Only a few counts were recorded for this clonotype. The chain has TRBV5-1 and TRBJ2-2; no reliable D call. CDR3 length equals 16 residues. Germline V CDR1 and CDR2: SGHRS, YFSETQ. Between the trimmed V and J ends, which lost 7 bases and 0 bases, there was a span of 16 bases. This chain's CDR3 is CASSPSTSPNTGELFF. In DNA form, the CDR3 reads TGCGCCAGCTCCCCGTCTACGTCTCCGAACACCGGGGAGCTGTTTTTT. Using reference TRBV5-1 and TRBJ2-2 for the parts outside the CDR3, the full variable domain is KAGVTQTPRYLIKTRGQQVTLSCSPISGHRSVSWYQQTPGQGLQFLFEYFSETQRNKGNFPGRFSGRQFSNSRSEMNVSTLELGDSALYLCASSPSTSPNTGELFFGEGSRLTVL.

The chain joins TRBV2 to TRBJ1-5, with D maybe TRBD1 (5 bases). The CDR3 contains 13 residues. CDR1 SNHLY and CDR2 FYNNEI come from the germline V gene. V lost 7 bases and J lost 4, with 11 bases in between. This CDR3 reads CASKRDFNQPQHF. CDR3 DNA sequence: TGTGCCAGCAAGAGGGACTTTAATCAGCCCCAGCATTTT.

V usage is TRBV20-1 and J usage is TRBJ2-2, with D possibly called TRBD1 or TRBD2 (5 bases each). CDR3 size: 11 residues. Germline lookup yields CDR1 DFQATT and CDR2 SNEGSKA (reference sequence). V was cut by 6 bases and J by 12 bases, with 14 bases left in between. In nucleotides, the CDR3 is TGCAGTGCCCCTGTGGGGGTAAAGCTGTTTTTT. Encoded protein: CSAPVGVKLFF.

This clonotype appeared many times. This chain connects TRBV28 to TRBJ2-6, with D hard to call. In germline, CDR1 is MDHEN, CDR2 SYDVKM. The CDR3 consists of 15 residues. Trimming stripped 5 bases from V and 4 bases from J, with 12 bases between. CDR3 region: CASSPHTSGANVLTF. As DNA, the CDR3 is TGTGCCAGCAGTCCCCATACGTCCGGGGCCAACGTCCTGACTTTC.

The rearrangement joins TRBV29-1 to TRBJ2-2, with D uncertain. Deletions cut 3 bases from V and 5 bases from J, with 7 bases between. CDR1 and CDR2 from the germline V gene are SQVTM and ANQGSEA. The CDR3 covers 12 residues. The chain's CDR3 is CSVERWTGELFF. CDR3 sequence (DNA): TGCAGCGTTGAGCGGTGGACCGGGGAGCTGTTTTTT.

This clonotype showed up just a few times. This rearrangement joins TRBV29-1 to TRBJ2-3; TRBD2 aligns across 8 bases. The CDR3 runs to 17 residues. Trimming at V came to 6 bases and at J to 5 bases, leaving 19 bases not matched to a gene. CDR1 and CDR2 (germline): SQVTM, ANQGSEA. The CDR3 DNA reads TGCAGCGTCGCGAGCGGGGCTAGCGGGTCCTTCGGAGATACGCAGTATTTT. Translation: CSVASGASGSFGDTQYF.

This clonotype was seen a few times. The chain links TRBV5-1 to TRBJ2-7; 7 bases agree with TRBD1. The CDR3 spans 13 residues. V lost 7 bases to trimming and J lost 2 bases; unmatched junction nucleotides: 6. The germline gives CDR1 SGHRS, CDR2 YFSETQ. This chain's CDR3 is CASGPGQPYEQYF. The CDR3 bases are TGCGCCAGCGGTCCGGGACAGCCCTACGAGCAGTACTTC.

The genes are TRBV2 and TRBJ1-1; TRBD1 is a possible D gene (5 bases). Deletions cut 11 bases from V and 0 bases from J, with 13 bases between. CDR3 size: 13 residues. Germline-derived CDR1 and CDR2 are SNHLY and FYNNEI. CDR3 sequence (DNA): TGTGCCGGAGGCCAGGGAATGAACACTGAAGCTTTCTTT. Residues: CAGGQGMNTEAFF.

V gene TRBV6-5 combines with J gene TRBJ1-1; no firm D call. Germline V gene lookup returns CDR1 MNHEY and CDR2 SVGAGI. This CDR3 contains 13 residues. V was trimmed by 0 bases and J by 5 bases, leaving 7 bases between them. The CDR3 sequence: CASSYSPRTEAFF. The CDR3 nucleotides are TGTGCCAGCAGTTACTCGCCAAGGACTGAAGCTTTCTTT.

The CDR3 sequence: CASGRTPKGTDKTDTQYF. CDR3 coding DNA: TGTGCTAGTGGCCGCACACCGAAAGGGACAGATAAAACAGATACGCAGTATTTT. This chain connects TRBV12-5 to TRBJ2-3; 7 bases are shared with TRBD1. The CDR3 consists of 18 residues. The germline CDR1 and CDR2 sequences are LGHNT and FRNRAP. V shed 6 bases, J shed 3 bases, and the junction held 18 bases outside the gene matches.

This clonotype has ten or more counts. The chain is built from TRBV10-3 and TRBJ2-1, with D possibly being TRBD2 (5 bases). CDR3 size: 11 residues. CDR1 is ENHRY, CDR2 SYGVKD, per germline. V was cut by 9 bases and J by 5 bases, with 8 bases left in between. The CDR3 bases are TGTGCCATTGCGCGGGACAATGAGCAGTTCTTC. Amino acids: CAIARDNEQFF.

The chain carries TRBV10-3 and TRBJ2-3; TRBD2 is a possible D gene (5 bases). Germline-derived CDR1 and CDR2 are ENHRY and SYGVKD. V was shortened by 3 bases and J by 1 base, with 14 bases between the two germline ends. The CDR3 runs 16 residues. The CDR3 DNA follows: TGTGCCATCAGTGAAGTCTCCCAGAGGGGCACAGATACGCAGTATTTT. Translated: CAISEVSQRGTDTQYF.

This clonotype was observed a few times. The genes are TRBV28 and TRBJ1-2; no firm D call. In germline, CDR1 is MDHEN, CDR2 SYDVKM. Trimming stripped 6 bases from V and 1 base from J, with 6 bases between. The CDR3 has 12 amino acids. CDR3 sequence (DNA): TGTGCCAGCAGCCCAAGTAACTATGGCTACACCTTC. Protein product: CASSPSNYGYTF.

This clonotype has more than one count but fewer than ten. J is TRBJ2-2 and V is TRBV7-7; possibly TRBD2 for D (5 bases). The germline CDR1 and CDR2 sequences are SSHAT and FNYEAQ (reference sequence). The CDR3 consists of 16 residues. Trimming removed 7 bases from V and 5 bases from J, with 20 bases in between. The CDR3 nucleotides read TGTGCCAGCAATCCAAGAGGGTCCCCGAGTACCGGGGAGCTGTTTTTT. Encoded protein: CASNPRGSPSTGELFF. The complete variable domain, with remaining parts taken from reference TRBV7-7 and TRBJ2-2, reads GAGVSQSPRYKVTKRGQDVTLRCDPISSHATLYWYQQALGQGPEFLTYFNYEAQPDKSGLPSDRFSAERPEGSISTLTIQRTEQRDSAMYRCASNPRGSPSTGELFFGEGSRLTVL.

This clonotype was recorded at least ten times. This chain links TRBV5-1 with TRBJ2-1; the D gene is possibly TRBD1 (5 bases). Trimming took off 0 bases at V and 4 bases at J, with 11 bases between the two ends. CDR1 is SGHRS and CDR2 is YFSETQ in the germline V gene. The CDR3 has 15 amino acids. CDR3 amino acids: CASSLGGNLYNEQFF. The CDR3 DNA sequence: TGCGCCAGCAGCTTGGGGGGCAATTTATACAATGAGCAGTTCTTC.

This clonotype was counted a few times. The chain combines TRBV6-1 with TRBJ2-3; 11 bases are shared with TRBD2. V was clipped by 7 bases and J by 1 base; unmatched bases: 7. The CDR3 has 16 residues. The germline gives CDR1 MNHNS, CDR2 SASEGT. In DNA, the CDR3 is TGTGCCAGCAAGTCTAGCGGGAGGCTGGGCACAGATACGCAGTATTTT. Translating gives CASKSSGRLGTDTQYF.